Presented here are 9 T cell receptor beta chains from one specimen sequenced in a study of blood T cell repertoires in COVID-19. Profiling relied on immunoSEQ multiplex PCR, and the TCRdb table lists in-frame clones only, not all of them. The sample shows just over 150,000 clones, around 80% of them seen only once. The sequenced sample was peripheral blood. The source of these receptors is a woman older than 75 with acute or convalescent COVID-19.

CDR3 amino acids: CASSIGLGGYNEQFF. DNA of the CDR3: TGTGCCAGCTCAATCGGGTTAGGCGGATACAATGAGCAGTTCTTC. This chain joins TRBV18 and TRBJ2-1; D uncertain. CDR3 size: 15 residues. The V gene lost 5 bases and the J gene lost 4 bases, with 15 bases spanning the gap. Germline V gives CDR1 KGHSH, CDR2 LQKENI.

This clone occurred once. The rearrangement uses TRBV10-3 and TRBJ1-1; 10 bases map to TRBD1. The CDR3 is made up of 15 amino acids. Trimming took 6 bases from V and 3 from J; bases not matched to a gene: 7. Germline V CDR1 and CDR2: ENHRY, SYGVKD. The CDR3 coding sequence is TGTGCCATCAGGCCTTTGACAGGGGGCGACACTGAAGCTTTCTTT. Residues: CAIRPLTGGDTEAFF.

V usage is TRBV7-2 and J usage is TRBJ2-4; no reliable D call. The CDR3 runs 15 residues. Germline CDR1 SGHTA, CDR2 FQGNSA. V gave up 0 bases and J gave up 1 base, with 7 bases separating them. DNA for the CDR3: TGTGCCAGCAGCTTAGCCGTAGTGGCCAAAAACATTCAGTACTTC. It yields the protein CASSLAVVAKNIQYF.

This clone was detected only a few times. The V and J genes are TRBV5-4 and TRBJ2-2; TRBD2 agrees at 15 bases. Germline V gives CDR1 SGHNT, CDR2 YYREEE (reference sequence). CDR3 length: 17 residues. The V gene end was trimmed by 1 base and the J gene end by 4 bases; junction bases not matched to a gene: 2. CDR3 DNA sequence: TGTGCCAGCAGCTTGCCGGGACTAGCGGGGGGCACCGGGGAGCTGTTTTTT. Translated: CASSLPGLAGGTGELFF.

The chain recombines TRBV9 with TRBJ2-3; weak D call: TRBD1 (6 bases). Per the germline V gene, CDR1 is SGDLS and CDR2 is YYNGEE. The V gene lost 1 base and the J gene lost 4 bases, with 13 bases spanning the gap. This CDR3 is 15 amino acids long. CDR3 amino acids: CASSVRPAGADTQYF. As DNA, the CDR3 is TGTGCCAGCAGCGTACGGCCAGCAGGGGCAGATACGCAGTATTTT.

In this sample, this clone turned up a few times. CDR3 protein: CASSLTGGYGNSPLHF. CDR3 sequence (DNA): TGTGCCAGCAGCTTAACAGGTGGCTATGGGAATTCACCCCTCCACTTT. The chain carries TRBV5-6 and TRBJ1-6; TRBD1 is a possible D gene (5 bases). Trimming cost V 2 bases and J 7 bases, with 16 bases left between them. The CDR3 has 16 amino acids. Germline CDR1 SGHDT, CDR2 YYEEEE.

Of note for this clone: Other DNA sequences in this sample translate to the same CDR3. The rearrangement links TRBV18 to TRBJ1-1, with 8 positions matching TRBD1. Germline assignment: CDR1 KGHSH and CDR2 LQKENI. The CDR3 runs 14 residues. Trimming took 4 bases from V and 3 from J; bases not matched to a gene: 4. The CDR3 loop is CASSRTGTDTEAFF. CDR3 DNA: TGTGCCAGCTCACGGACAGGGACGGACACTGAAGCTTTCTTT.

The genes are TRBV6-5 and TRBJ1-1; D is perhaps TRBD1 (5 bases). Germline V CDR1 and CDR2: MNHEY, SVGAGI. The CDR3 totals 14 residues. V was clipped by 1 base and J by 3 bases, with 9 bases between them. The CDR3: CASSYLTVDTEAFF. Written as DNA, the CDR3 is TGTGCCAGCAGTTACTTGACAGTGGACACTGAAGCTTTCTTT.

The genes are TRBV6-5 and TRBJ1-5; 9 bases fit TRBD1. In germline, CDR1 is MNHEY, CDR2 SVGAGI. The V segment lost 6 bases and the J segment 6 bases; nucleotides outside the gene matches: 3. The CDR3 runs to 13 residues. The CDR3 DNA sequence: TGTGCCAGCAGACAGGGGGCGGCTCAGCCCCAGCATTTT. Amino acid sequence: CASRQGAAQPQHF.